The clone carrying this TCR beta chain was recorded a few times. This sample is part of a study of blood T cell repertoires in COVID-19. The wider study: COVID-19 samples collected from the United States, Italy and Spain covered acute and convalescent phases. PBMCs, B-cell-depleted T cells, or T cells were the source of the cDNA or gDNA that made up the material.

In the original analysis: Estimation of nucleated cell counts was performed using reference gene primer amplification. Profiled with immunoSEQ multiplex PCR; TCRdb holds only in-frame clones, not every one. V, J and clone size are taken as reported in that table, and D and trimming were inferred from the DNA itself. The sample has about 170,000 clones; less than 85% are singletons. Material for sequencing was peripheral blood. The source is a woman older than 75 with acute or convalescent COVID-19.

DNA of the CDR3: TGTGCCAGCAGACCACAGGGGGAATTCCGTGGAGCTTTCTTT. It specifies CASRPQGEFRGAFF. The chain carries TRBV28 and TRBJ1-1; 8 bases line up with TRBD1. J gave up 10 bases and V 6 bases, and 13 bases lay outside the gene matches. Germline CDR1 is MDHEN and CDR2 is SYDVKM. The CDR3 spans 14 residues.